These 9 T cell receptor beta chains were all obtained from the same sample, sequenced in a study of shared clonotypes between healthy human individuals. Some clones are missing from TCRdb's copy, which holds only in-frame ones; the method was immunoSEQ multiplex PCR. The sample yields approximately 640,000 clones, about 92% seen once. The sequencing sample was made of memory CD8+ T cells from PBMCs. The subset here: CD45RO+ cells pooled with CCR7-negative TemRA cells. All receptors come from a man in his late teens or twenties in good health. Some clones in this sample may be carry-over from other donors' samples.

The chain is built from TRBV6-6 and TRBJ1-5; no clear D. The CDR3 totals 12 residues. CDR1 and CDR2 from the germline V gene are MNHNY and SVGAGI (reference sequence). Trimming took off 6 bases at V and 0 bases at J, with 3 bases between the two ends. CDR3 sequence: CASSASNQPQHF. The CDR3 nucleotides read TGTGCCAGCAGCGCTAGCAATCAGCCCCAGCATTTT.

CDR3 bases: TGTGCCAGCAGCGCGGGGACTAGCGGGAGAGTTCTCGGTGTCCAGTATTTT. Protein: CASSAGTSGRVLGVQYF. The chain uses TRBV9 and TRBJ2-3; 14 bases fit TRBD2. The CDR3 sequence is 17 residues long. Looked up from germline, CDR1 is SGDLS and CDR2 is YYNGEE. V lost 3 bases and J lost 12; bases outside the gene matches: 15.

The J gene is TRBJ2-3, the V gene TRBV27; D might be TRBD2 (5 bases). The CDR3 consists of 15 residues. Germline CDR1 and CDR2: MNHEY and SMNVEV (reference sequence). Trimming took off 3 bases at V and 2 bases at J, with 12 bases between the two ends. CDR3: CASSLVGEVTDTQYF. CDR3 sequence (DNA): TGTGCCAGCAGTTTGGTGGGAGAAGTCACAGATACGCAGTATTTT.

V is TRBV4-1 and J is TRBJ2-5; D is possibly TRBD2 (5 bases). Between the trimmed V and J ends, which lost 1 base and 2 bases, there was a span of 14 bases. CDR3 length: 16 amino acids. Germline CDR1 MGHRA, CDR2 YSYEKL. CDR3 DNA sequence: TGCGCCAGCAGCCAAGCAAGACTACACCTACAAGAGACCCAGTACTTC. Translating it yields CASSQARLHLQETQYF.

The chain uses TRBV30 and TRBJ2-1, with D unclear. Trimming cost V 1 base and J 2 bases, with 12 bases left between them. The V gene's germline CDR1 is GTSNPN and CDR2 SVGIG (reference sequence). The CDR3 consists of 15 residues. CDR3 region: CAWSGAEPTYNEQFF. The DNA of the CDR3 is TGTGCCTGGAGTGGTGCGGAGCCCACCTACAATGAGCAGTTCTTC.

The V and J genes are TRBV2 and TRBJ2-1; D call uncertain. Germline loops: CDR1 SNHLY, CDR2 FYNNEI. Between the trimmed V and J ends, which lost 6 bases and 1 base, there was a span of 4 bases. The CDR3 loop spans 12 amino acids. DNA of the CDR3: TGTGCCAGCAGACCATCCTACAATGAGCAGTTCTTC. Translating it yields CASRPSYNEQFF.

V gene TRBV19 combines with J gene TRBJ2-7, with TRBD2 identical over 9 bases. This CDR3 spans 14 amino acids. J was trimmed by 3 bases and V by 1 base; bases with no gene match: 1. CDR1 LNHDA and CDR2 SQIVND come from the germline V gene (reference sequence). CDR3 bases: TGTGCCAGTAGTATAGTAGCGGGGGTCTACGAGCAGTACTTC. It is translated as CASSIVAGVYEQYF.

The chain couples TRBV29-1 to TRBJ2-7, with D perhaps being TRBD1 or TRBD2 (5 bases each). Germline V gene lookup returns CDR1 SQVTM and CDR2 ANQGSEA. Trimming left V 4 bases short and J 6 bases short, with 10 bases between. The CDR3 has 11 residues. CDR3 nucleotide sequence: TGCAGCGTTGGCCGGGACCTCGAGCAGTACTTC. Its protein is CSVGRDLEQYF.

The genes are TRBV12-5 and TRBJ2-5, with D tentatively TRBD1 (6 bases). V dropped 8 bases and J dropped 5 bases, with 21 bases sitting between them. The germline V gene has CDR1 LGHNT and CDR2 FRNRAP. CDR3 length: 15 amino acids. The DNA for the CDR3 is TGTGCTAGTTCTCCGCCAGGGGTTAACGTGGAGACCCAGTACTTC. It codes for CASSPPGVNVETQYF. The variable domain in full, with the rest retrieved from reference TRBV12-5 and TRBJ2-5, is DARVTQTPRHKVTEMGQEVTMRCQPILGHNTVFWYRQTMMQGLELLAYFRNRAPLDDSGMPKDRFSAEMPDATLATLKIQPSEPRDSAVYFCASSPPGVNVETQYFGPGTRLLVL.